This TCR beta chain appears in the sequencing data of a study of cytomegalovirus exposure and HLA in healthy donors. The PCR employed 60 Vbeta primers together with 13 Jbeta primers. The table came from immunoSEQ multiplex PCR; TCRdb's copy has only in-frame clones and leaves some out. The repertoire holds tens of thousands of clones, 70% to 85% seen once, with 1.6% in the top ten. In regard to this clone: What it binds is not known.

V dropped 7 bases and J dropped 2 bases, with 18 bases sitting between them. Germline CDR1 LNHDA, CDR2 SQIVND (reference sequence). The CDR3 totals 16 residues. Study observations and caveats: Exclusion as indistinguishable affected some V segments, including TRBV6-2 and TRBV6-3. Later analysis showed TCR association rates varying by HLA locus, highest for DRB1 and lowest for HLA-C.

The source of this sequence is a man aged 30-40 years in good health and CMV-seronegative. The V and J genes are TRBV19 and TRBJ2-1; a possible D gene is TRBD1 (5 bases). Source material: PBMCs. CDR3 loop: CASTTTSGLPYNEQFF. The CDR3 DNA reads TGTGCCAGTACCACCACTTCAGGGCTACCCTACAATGAGCAGTTCTTC.